Reported below is one T cell receptor beta chain. Its antigen remains unknown. The data were produced by immunoSEQ multiplex PCR, yet TCRdb's version contains in-frame clones alone and is incomplete. This sample yields 90,000 to 120,000 clones, of which 82% are seen a single time; 6.3% belongs to the top ten. The data were taken from a study of PD-1 blockade in mismatch repair-deficient tumors. General study results and limits: After pembrolizumab, tumor-resident clones rose rapidly, then generally contracted before radiologic responses.

Per germline, CDR1 KGHSH and CDR2 LQKENI. This CDR3 contains 14 residues. Trimming cost V 2 bases and J 6 bases, with 13 bases left between them. Every patient had mismatch repair deficiency by PCR or immunohistochemistry. Sequences were derived from peripheral blood, sampled about eight months after starting pembrolizumab. The sequence was obtained from an adult with mismatch repair-deficient cancer. V and J are TRBV18 and TRBJ1-2; D is unresolved. In DNA, the CDR3 is TGTGCCAGCTCACCATCGGACGGTGCGCATGGCTACACCTTC. Encoded protein: CASSPSDGAHGYTF.